A selection of T cell receptor beta chains follows, all from one sample in a study of blood T cell repertoires in COVID-19. The repertoire was sequenced with immunoSEQ multiplex PCR; TCRdb's copy has only in-frame clones and lacks some. The sample has a few hundred thousand clones, over 75% seen once. Sequencing was carried out using peripheral blood. Source of these receptors: a woman younger than 45 with acute or convalescent COVID-19. Each CDR3 is given with its conserved first and last residue. Each record gives: CDR3 protein, CDR3 DNA, D gene, CDR3 length, V gene, J gene, clone size. D genes are given only for firm matches. Where a row states a size, it is once, few, many or the class of an expanded clone; other rows omit it.

CASSILGGANEKLFF	TGTGCCAGTAGTATTTTAGGGGGGGCCAATGAAAAACTGTTTTTT	.	15	TRBV19	TRBJ1-4	.
CASSLVRGELFF	TGTGCCAGCAGCTTAGTGAGGGGGGAGCTGTTTTTT	.	12	TRBV7-2	TRBJ2-2	few
CASSLFIGYGYTF	TGTGCCAGCAGTTTATTTATCGGGTACGGCTACACCTTC	.	13	TRBV27	TRBJ1-2	.
CASSHNRGRGEQYF	TGTGCCAGCAGCCATAATCGGGGCCGGGGGGAGCAGTACTTC	.	14	TRBV6-2/TRBV6-3	TRBJ2-7	.
CASSQMYRGQGRNTEAFF	TGCGCCAGCAGTCAAATGTACAGGGGACAGGGCCGGAACACTGAAGCTTTCTTT	TRBD1	18	TRBV23-1	TRBJ1-1	.
CASSVARPAGVYTEAFF	TGTGCCAGCAGTGTAGCAAGACCAGCAGGGGTTTACACTGAAGCTTTCTTT	.	17	TRBV25-1	TRBJ1-1	.
CASSLAAGLVYNEQFF	TGTGCCAGCAGCTTGGCGGCGGGATTGGTTTACAATGAGCAGTTCTTC	.	16	TRBV5-8	TRBJ2-1	.
CASSSYTEAFF	TGTGCCAGCAGCTCTTACACTGAAGCTTTCTTT	.	11	TRBV7-2	TRBJ1-1	.
CASSSPAGYQETQYF	TGTGCCAGCAGTTCCCCAGCGGGGTACCAAGAGACCCAGTACTTC	TRBD2	15	TRBV6-2/TRBV6-3	TRBJ2-5	.
CASSYTGGFGQPQHF	TGTGCCAGCAGTTATACAGGGGGTTTTGGCCAGCCCCAGCATTTT	TRBD1	15	TRBV6-2/TRBV6-3	TRBJ1-5	.
CASSPRTSGRSYEQYF	TGTGCCAGCAGTCCACGGACTAGCGGGAGGTCCTACGAGCAGTACTTC	TRBD2	16	TRBV27	TRBJ2-7	.
CASSPTAGSQETQYF	TGTGCCAGCAGCCCCACAGCGGGATCCCAAGAGACCCAGTACTTC	TRBD2	15	TRBV7-7	TRBJ2-5	.
CASSLAGDQGYTF	TGTGCCAGCAGCTTAGCCGGGGATCAGGGCTACACCTTC	.	13	TRBV7-2	TRBJ1-2	.
CASSLDSGLVGETQYF	TGTGCCAGCAGCTTAGATTCGGGACTAGTAGGGGAGACCCAGTACTTC	TRBD2	16	TRBV11-2	TRBJ2-5	.
CASSWTGFDTQYF	TGTGCCAGCAGCTGGACAGGTTTTGATACGCAGTATTTT	TRBD1	13	TRBV7-2	TRBJ2-3	.
CAWSVQVTGPYEQYF	TGTGCCTGGAGTGTACAGGTGACTGGCCCCTACGAGCAGTACTTC	.	15	TRBV30	TRBJ2-7	.
CASFRGEQPQHF	TGTGCCAGCTTCAGGGGGGAGCAGCCCCAGCATTTT	TRBD1	12	TRBV25-1	TRBJ1-5	.
CASSVGTGGSNYGYTF	TGTGCCAGCAGCGTAGGTACAGGGGGCTCTAACTATGGCTACACCTTC	TRBD1	16	TRBV9	TRBJ1-2	.
CASSLSSGTPYGYTF	TGTGCCAGCAGTCTCTCCTCCGGGACACCTTATGGCTACACCTTC	.	15	TRBV28	TRBJ1-2	.
CASSPHGTQNEKLFF	TGTGCCAGCAGCCCCCACGGGACACAAAATGAAAAACTGTTTTTT	.	15	TRBV7-9	TRBJ1-4	.
CASSAAGAWPDTQYF	TGTGCCAGCAGCGCAGCGGGAGCCTGGCCGGATACGCAGTATTTT	TRBD2	15	TRBV11-3	TRBJ2-3	.
CATGSAGTVGNQPQHF	TGTGCCACGGGGTCGGCAGGGACTGTGGGCAATCAGCCCCAGCATTTT	.	16	TRBV24-1	TRBJ1-5	.
CASSQGGGLGEKLFF	TGTGCCAGCAGCCAAGGAGGAGGGCTCGGTGAAAAACTGTTTTTT	.	15	TRBV14	TRBJ1-4	.
CATSRDLGGIDTQYF	TGTGCCACCAGCAGAGATCTGGGGGGGATAGATACGCAGTATTTT	TRBD2	15	TRBV15	TRBJ2-3	.
CASSETGGSEQFF	TGTGCCAGCAGCGAAACAGGGGGGAGTGAGCAGTTCTTC	TRBD1	13	TRBV11-3	TRBJ2-1	.
CASSQYGLPPTGANVLTF	TGCGCCAGCAGCCAATATGGGCTTCCCCCCACCGGGGCCAACGTCCTGACTTTC	.	18	TRBV4-3	TRBJ2-6	.
CASSYMGASNQPQHF	TGTGCCAGCAGTTACATGGGGGCTAGCAATCAGCCCCAGCATTTT	.	15	TRBV6-5	TRBJ1-5	.
CASSLGASYEQYF	TGTGCCAGCAGTCTGGGGGCGTCCTACGAGCAGTACTTC	.	13	TRBV6-5	TRBJ2-7	.
CSVGLGGGNQPQHF	TGCAGCGTGGGATTGGGGGGTGGCAATCAGCCCCAGCATTTT	.	14	TRBV29-1	TRBJ1-5	.
CASSLSGPPYEQYF	TGTGCCAGCAGCTTGTCGGGTCCCCCCTACGAGCAGTACTTC	.	14	TRBV5-5	TRBJ2-7	.
CASSEIGGGGSPLHF	TGTGCCAGCAGTGAAATAGGGGGGGGCGGTTCACCCCTCCACTTT	.	15	TRBV25-1	TRBJ1-6	.
CASSEPRPRRYGYTF	TGTGCCAGCAGTGAGCCGCGCCCAAGAAGATATGGCTACACCTTC	.	15	TRBV6-1	TRBJ1-2	.
CASSNRQGQVYGYTF	TGTGCCAGCAGCAATCGCCAGGGACAGGTCTATGGCTACACCTTC	.	15	TRBV21-1	TRBJ1-2	.
CASSVVLPGPGSGANVLTF	TGTGCCAGCAGCGTAGTTTTGCCAGGCCCCGGCTCTGGGGCCAACGTCCTGACTTTC	.	19	TRBV9	TRBJ2-6	.
CASSVDRENTGELFF	TGTGCCAGCAGCGTAGACAGGGAGAACACCGGGGAGCTGTTTTTT	.	15	TRBV9	TRBJ2-2	.
CASSQVGGGTEAFF	TGCGCCAGCAGCCAAGTGGGGGGGGGCACTGAAGCTTTCTTT	.	14	TRBV4-1	TRBJ1-1	.
CSARGGSYEQYF	TGCAGCGCCCGGGGGGGTTCCTACGAGCAGTACTTC	TRBD2	12	TRBV29-1	TRBJ2-7	.